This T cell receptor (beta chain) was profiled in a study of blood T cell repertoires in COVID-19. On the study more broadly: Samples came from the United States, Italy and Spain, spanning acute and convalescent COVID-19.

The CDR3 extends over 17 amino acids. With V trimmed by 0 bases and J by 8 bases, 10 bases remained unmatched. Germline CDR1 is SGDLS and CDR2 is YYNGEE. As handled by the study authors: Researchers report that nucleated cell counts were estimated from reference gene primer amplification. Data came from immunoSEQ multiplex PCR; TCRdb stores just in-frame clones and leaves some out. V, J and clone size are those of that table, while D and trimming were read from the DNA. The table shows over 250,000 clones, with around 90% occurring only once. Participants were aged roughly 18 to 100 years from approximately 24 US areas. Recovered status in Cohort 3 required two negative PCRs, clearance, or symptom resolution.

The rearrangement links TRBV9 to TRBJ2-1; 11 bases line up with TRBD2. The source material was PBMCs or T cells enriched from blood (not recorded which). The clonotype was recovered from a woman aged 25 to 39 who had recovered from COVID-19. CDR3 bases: TGTGCCAGCAGCGTAGATCCCACTAGCGGGGGTCGGGATGAGCAGTTCTTC. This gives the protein CASSVDPTSGGRDEQFF.